The subject of this entry is one TCR beta chain. The CDR3 loop spans 15 amino acids. Germline values: CDR1 MNHNY, CDR2 SVGAGI (reference sequence). V was pared by 7 bases and J by 4 bases, with 10 bases of the junction left unmatched. One entry per CDR3 protein, called by TCRdb with MiXCR from the PCR reads. Here the sample spans some 9,600 distinct CDR3 sequences, approximately 24% being singletons. The data were taken from a study of immune characterization of retroperitoneal liposarcoma. This chain connects TRBV6-6 to TRBJ2-1, with 7 positions matching TRBD2. Input material: blood. The source is a male donor with retroperitoneal liposarcoma. CDR3 in amino acids: CASTRAGSWYNEQFF. In DNA form, the CDR3 reads TGTGCCAGCACGAGAGCGGGATCTTGGTACAATGAGCAGTTCTTC.